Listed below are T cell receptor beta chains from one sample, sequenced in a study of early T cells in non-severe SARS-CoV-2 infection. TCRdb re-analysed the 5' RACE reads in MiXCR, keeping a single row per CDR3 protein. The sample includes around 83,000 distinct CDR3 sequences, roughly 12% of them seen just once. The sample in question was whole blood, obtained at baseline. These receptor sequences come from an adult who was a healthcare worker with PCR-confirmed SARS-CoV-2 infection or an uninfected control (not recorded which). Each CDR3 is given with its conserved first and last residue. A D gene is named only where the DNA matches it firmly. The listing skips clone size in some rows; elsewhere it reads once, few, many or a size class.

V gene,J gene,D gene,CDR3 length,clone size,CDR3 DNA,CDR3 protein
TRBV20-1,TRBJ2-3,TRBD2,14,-,TGCAGTGCGTGGACTAGCGGGAAGTCAGATACGCAGTATTTT,CSAWTSGKSDTQYF
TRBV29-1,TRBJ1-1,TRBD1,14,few,TGCAGCGTTGGACAGGGGACCATGAACACTGAAGCTTTCTTT,CSVGQGTMNTEAFF
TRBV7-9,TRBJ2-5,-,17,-,TGTGCCAGCAGCTTGGAGGGTTCGGGTGCCCCCAGTAAGACCCAGTACTTC,CASSLEGSGAPSKTQYF
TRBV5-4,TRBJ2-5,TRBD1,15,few,TGTGCCAGCAGTCAGACAGGGGGCGTCCAAGAGACCCAGTACTTC,CASSQTGGVQETQYF
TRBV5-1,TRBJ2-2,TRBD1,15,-,TGCGCCAGCAGCCCCGGGACAGGGAACACCGGGGAGCTGTTTTTT,CASSPGTGNTGELFF
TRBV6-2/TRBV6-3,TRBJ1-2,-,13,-,TGTGCCACCAGGGAGGGGGCTAACTATGGCTACACCTTC,CATREGANYGYTF
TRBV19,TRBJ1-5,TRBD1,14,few,TGTGCCAGTAGGACAGGGTCTAGCAATCAGCCCCAGCATTTT,CASRTGSSNQPQHF
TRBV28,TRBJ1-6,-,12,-,TGTGCCAGCAGGAGGGGATTTTCACCCCTCCACTTT,CASRRGFSPLHF
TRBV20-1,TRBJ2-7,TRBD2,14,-,TGCAGTGCTACTGGCGGGAGGGCCCCCTACGAGCAGTACTTC,CSATGGRAPYEQYF
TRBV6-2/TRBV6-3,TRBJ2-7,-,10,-,TGTGCCAGCGGAACCTACGAGCAGTACTTC,CASGTYEQYF
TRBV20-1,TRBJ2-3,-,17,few,TGCAGTGCTAGCCCAAACCCAGAGGGGGTAGGCACAGATACGCAGTATTTT,CSASPNPEGVGTDTQYF
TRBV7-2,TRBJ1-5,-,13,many,TGTGCCAGCAGCTTCCCACCGAATCAGCCCCAGCATTTT,CASSFPPNQPQHF
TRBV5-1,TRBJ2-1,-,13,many,TGCGCCAGCAGCACGAACCAGGGGAATGAGCAGTTCTTC,CASSTNQGNEQFF
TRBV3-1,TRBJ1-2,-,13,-,TGTGCCAGCAGCCCTATCCTGACAGGTGGCTACACCTTC,CASSPILTGGYTF
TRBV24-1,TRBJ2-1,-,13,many,TGTGCCTCCACCCTCACGGGGTACAATGAGCAGTTCTTC,CASTLTGYNEQFF
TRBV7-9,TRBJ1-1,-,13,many,TGTGCCAGCAGCTTAGCTATGGGCACTGAAGCTTTCTTT,CASSLAMGTEAFF
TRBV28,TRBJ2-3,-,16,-,TGTGCCAGCACCCAGGGGAGCCAATTGGGGGCGGATACGCAGTATTTT,CASTQGSQLGADTQYF
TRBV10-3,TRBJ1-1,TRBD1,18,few,TGTGCCGTCTCGGTAAAGGGACAGGGGGCTGGTTTCGACACTGAAGCTTTCTTT,CAVSVKGQGAGFDTEAFF
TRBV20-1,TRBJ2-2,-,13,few,TGCAGTGCTAGTCAAGGGGCCGGCGGGGAGCTGTTTTTT,CSASQGAGGELFF
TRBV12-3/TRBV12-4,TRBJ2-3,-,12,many,TGTGCCAGCAGCTCCTCACGAGATACGCAGTATTTT,CASSSSRDTQYF
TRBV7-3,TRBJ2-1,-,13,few,TGTGCCAGCAGCCTCGGGGGTGAAAATGAGCAGTTCTTC,CASSLGGENEQFF
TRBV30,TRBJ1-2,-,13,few,TGTGCCTGGAGTGGGGCGTCCGTGTTTGGCTACACCTTC,CAWSGASVFGYTF
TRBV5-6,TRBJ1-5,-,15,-,TGTGCCAGCAGCTTGTCCGGTACCAGCAATCAGCCCCAGCATTTT,CASSLSGTSNQPQHF
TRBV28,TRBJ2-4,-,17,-,TGTGCCAGCACCCCACTCAGGGAGGGGGCAGAGGGAAACATTCAGTACTTC,CASTPLREGAEGNIQYF
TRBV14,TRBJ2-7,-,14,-,TGTGCCAGCAGCCAAGCGGTGGGACACTACGAGCAGTACTTC,CASSQAVGHYEQYF